The 5 T cell receptor beta chains presented below share a single source sample, sequenced in a study of blood T cells in healthy people across ages. PCR was performed a second time for roughly 6 to 12 cycles using a sample-barcoded 5' primer and a J-beta primer mix. TCRdb re-called the 5' RACE reads through MiXCR, storing one row per CDR3 protein. The sample lists around 1.5 million distinct CDR3 sequences, about 32% occurring once. The sample consisted of blood. The receptors stem from a woman between 25 and 40 years old in good health.

The chain links TRBV7-8 to TRBJ2-7, with D perhaps matching TRBD1 (5 bases). The last part of the DNA fits TRBJ2-5 better; the J call may be wrong. The CDR3 is 16 residues long. Per the germline V gene, CDR1 is SGHVS and CDR2 is FQNEAQ. For the CDR3, the DNA is TGTGCCAGCAGCCCCAGGGTCCATGGGGCGTTGGAGACCCAGTACTTC. Translating gives CASSPRVHGALETQYF.

This clonotype was seen just once. This chain connects TRBV4-2 to TRBJ1-1, with 7 bases aligning to TRBD1. This CDR3 contains 17 residues. Germline V gives CDR1 LGHNA, CDR2 YNFKEQ. Germline trimming cut 4 bases from V and 5 bases from J; bases unmatched to any gene: 16. CDR3: CASSPSRGGRGETEAFF. CDR3 nucleotide sequence: TGTGCCAGCAGCCCCTCTCGGGGAGGCAGGGGGGAGACTGAAGCTTTCTTT.

The chain has TRBV7-9 and TRBJ1-4, with D hard to call. CDR3 length: 10 amino acids. Deletions cut 8 bases from V and 8 bases from J, with 6 bases between. Germline CDR1 is SEHNR and CDR2 is FQNEAQ (reference sequence). DNA for the CDR3: TGTGCCAGCGCCGGCGAAAAACTGTTTTTT. Its translation: CASAGEKLFF.

This sequence joins TRBV15 and TRBJ2-1; no clear D gene. Germline V CDR1 and CDR2: LNHNV, YYDKDF (reference sequence). The V end lost 5 bases, the J end lost 0 bases, and 20 bases lay between the germline ends. The CDR3 is 18 amino acids. CDR3 sequence (DNA): TGTGCCACCAGCGGAAACCCTTCCTACCGTAGCTCCTACAATGAGCAGTTCTTC. Its translation: CATSGNPSYRSSYNEQFF.

This clonotype came up a few times. V gene TRBV29-1 combines with J gene TRBJ2-2; unclear D gene. Germline CDR1 SQVTM, CDR2 ANQGSEA. Trimming shortened V by 7 bases and J by 1 base, and 13 bases separated the two germline ends. The CDR3 is 14 residues long. CDR3 region: CSALDRKNTGELFF. The CDR3 DNA is TGCAGCGCCCTGGATAGGAAGAACACCGGGGAGCTGTTTTTT.